The entry below describes one T cell receptor beta chain. Its antigen is undetermined. The sample belongs to a study of cytomegalovirus exposure and HLA in healthy donors. For the study at large: A later analysis reported the same platform for the roughly 120 validation repertoires and the approximately 670 first-cohort repertoires.

Separation from the approximately 660-subject first cohort characterized the approximately 120-subject validation cohort, to which the donors belonged. Study observations and caveats: Altogether, about 160 TCR beta chains were recorded as cytomegalovirus-associated.

V was clipped by 3 bases and J by 3 bases, with 12 bases between them. CDR1 is LNHDA, CDR2 SQIVND, per germline (reference sequence). This CDR3 has 15 residues. The data were produced by immunoSEQ multiplex PCR, yet TCRdb's version contains in-frame clones alone and is incomplete. The profile shows about 160,000 clones, 84% of them singletons. Sequenced material: PBMCs. V is TRBV19 and J is TRBJ1-5, with D possibly matching TRBD1 (5 bases). The TCR was taken from a man aged 25 to 40 in good health and CMV-seropositive. The DNA of the CDR3 is TGTGCCAGTAGTATGCGCTCGACAGTCAATCAGCCCCAGCATTTT. Translated: CASSMRSTVNQPQHF.